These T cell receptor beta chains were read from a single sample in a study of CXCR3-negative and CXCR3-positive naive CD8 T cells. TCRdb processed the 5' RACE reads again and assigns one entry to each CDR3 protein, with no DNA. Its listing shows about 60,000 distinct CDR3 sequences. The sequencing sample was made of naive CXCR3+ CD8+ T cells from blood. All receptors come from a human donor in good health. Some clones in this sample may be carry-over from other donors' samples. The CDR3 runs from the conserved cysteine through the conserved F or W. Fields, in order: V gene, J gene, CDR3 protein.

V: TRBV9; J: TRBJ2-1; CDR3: CASSVSRTGLNEQFF
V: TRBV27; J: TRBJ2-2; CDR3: CARVPGRENTGELFF
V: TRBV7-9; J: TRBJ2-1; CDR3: CASSYAGTGVPYNEQFF
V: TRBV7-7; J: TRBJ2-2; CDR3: CASSFAGVTGELFF
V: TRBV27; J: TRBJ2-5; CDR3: CASSLYGQGGQETQYF
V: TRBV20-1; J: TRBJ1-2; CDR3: CSARDPGTGPKSYTF
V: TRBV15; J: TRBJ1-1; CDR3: CATSSKVNTEAFF
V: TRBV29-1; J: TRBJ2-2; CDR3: CSVRVIGELFF
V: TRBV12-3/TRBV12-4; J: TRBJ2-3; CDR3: CASSLGTSPSTDTQYF
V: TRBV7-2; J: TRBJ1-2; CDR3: CASSSWTVNYGYTF
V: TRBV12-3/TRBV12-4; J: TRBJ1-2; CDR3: CASSGPVEGPYGYTF
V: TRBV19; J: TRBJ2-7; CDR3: CASSPAGASSYEQYF
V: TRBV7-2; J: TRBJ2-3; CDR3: CASSPPGGLAAREAQYF
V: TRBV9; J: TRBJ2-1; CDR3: CASSATSLDEQFF
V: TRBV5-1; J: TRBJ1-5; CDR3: CASSLWSNQPQHF
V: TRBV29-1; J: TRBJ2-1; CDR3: CSDSGTGSNEQFF
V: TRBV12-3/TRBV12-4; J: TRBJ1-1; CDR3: CASSLGTEAFF
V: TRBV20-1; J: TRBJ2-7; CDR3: CSARGAGYEQYF
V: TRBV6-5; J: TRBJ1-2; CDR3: CASSYPTGRLWGYTF
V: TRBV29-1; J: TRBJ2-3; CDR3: CSVEGDFTGTDTQYF
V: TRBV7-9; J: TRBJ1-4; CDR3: CASSDQQGTNEKLFF
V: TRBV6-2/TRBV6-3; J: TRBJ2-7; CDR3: CASSYFSYEQYF
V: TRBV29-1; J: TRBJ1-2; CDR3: CSAGDNNYGYTF
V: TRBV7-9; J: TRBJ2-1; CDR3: CASSLGRGLNEQFF
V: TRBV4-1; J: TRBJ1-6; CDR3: CASRPGTDNYNSPLHF
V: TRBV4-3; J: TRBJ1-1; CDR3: CASSQDLVNTEAFF
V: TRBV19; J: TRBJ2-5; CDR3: CASSRPPVPQETQYF
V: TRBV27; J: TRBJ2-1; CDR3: CASSSLGGNEQFF
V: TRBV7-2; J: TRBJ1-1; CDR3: CASSLVGNTEAFF
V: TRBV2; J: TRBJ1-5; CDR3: CASSLSLGQGSKNSNQPQHF
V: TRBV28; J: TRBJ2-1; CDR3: CASSYIASGEGEQFF
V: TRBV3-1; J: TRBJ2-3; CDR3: CASSQDLLADTQYF
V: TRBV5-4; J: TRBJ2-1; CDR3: CASSPRVAGASYNEQFF
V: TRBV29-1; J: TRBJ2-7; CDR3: CSARTGFTYEQYF
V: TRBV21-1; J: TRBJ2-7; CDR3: CAGLPSPSYEQYF
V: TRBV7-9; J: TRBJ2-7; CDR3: CASTRGAYEQYF
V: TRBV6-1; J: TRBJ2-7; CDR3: CASSGDSSYEQYF
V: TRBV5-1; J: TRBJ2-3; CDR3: CASSGEASTDTQYF
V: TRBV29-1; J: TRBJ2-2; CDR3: CSVVQNTGELFF
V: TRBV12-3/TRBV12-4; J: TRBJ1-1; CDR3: CASSWGMNTEAFF
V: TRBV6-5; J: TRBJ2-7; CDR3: CASSYSAGALYEQYF
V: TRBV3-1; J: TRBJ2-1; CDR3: CASSLLGGSPREQFF
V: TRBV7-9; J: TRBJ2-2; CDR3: CASSPNDRVGNGELFF
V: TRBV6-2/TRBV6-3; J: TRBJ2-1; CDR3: CASTHGGPYNERFF
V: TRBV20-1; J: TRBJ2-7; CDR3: CSAIYPAGLPYEQYF
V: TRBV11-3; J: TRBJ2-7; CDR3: CASSSRDRTYEQYF
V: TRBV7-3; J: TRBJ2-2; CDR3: CASSSDTTTGGPGELFF
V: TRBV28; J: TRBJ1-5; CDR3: CASTTPGGLNNQPQHF
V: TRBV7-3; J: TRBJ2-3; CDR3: CASVAGGTTDTQYF